What follows describes a single T cell receptor beta chain. What antigen it recognizes has not been identified. No much larger clone is present one base from it, and per-base qualities are unavailable. The record originates from a study of blood T cell repertoires in COVID-19 (dated by TCRdb to 2020 to 2021). For context, the study as a whole: The collaborator samples originated in the United States, Italy and Spain and spanned the acute and convalescent phases of COVID-19. The material from the prospective study consisted of cDNA or gDNA derived from T cells, B-cell-depleted T cells, or PBMCs. The dataset comprised deeply sampled blood TCRbeta repertoires from subjects exposed to, actively infected with, or recovered from COVID-19. The repertoires were released in a freely available public database intended as a resource for research on the immune response to SARS-CoV-2. The samples were drawn from two sources: the first 160 participants of the ongoing ImmuneRACE study, and some 1,300 subjects contributed by 6 global collaborators. A de-identified subject ID, COVID-19 status, age in years and sex were almost always included in the sample metadata. Where available, HLA class I and class II types were obtained from metadata supplied by the sample provider rather than from assay-based typing. Study-level results and caveats: The quantity of clinical and demographic metadata differed by source and by participant and was supplied without curation.

The germline V gene yields SGHRS for CDR1 and YFSETQ for CDR2. The CDR3 goes from the cysteine to the phenylalanine over 15 residues. Here the CDR3 DNA is all that survives: 45 bases in frame from base 1. Trimmed from V: 0 bases; trimmed from J: 8 bases; junction bases lacking a gene match: 3. TCRbeta CDR3 regions were amplified from genomic DNA using the immunoSEQ Assay, a bias-controlled multiplex PCR. As for how the authors treated the data: Nucleated cell counts per sample were estimated from amplification of reference gene primers within the assay. To quantify the absolute abundance of each unique TCRbeta CDR3 rearrangement, sequence reads were collapsed and filtered. For each sample, productive Simpson clonality was calculated as the square root of Simpson's diversity index across productive rearrangements. The clones in this table, taken by TCRdb from immuneACCESS, are in-frame only. Not every clone is retained; where verified, under half of the shortfall comes from an unresolved V gene, and the cause of the rest is unknown. V and J calls and clone size come straight from that table; D and trimming were deduced from the DNA. A total of 310,000 or so clones appear in this sample, about nine tenths of them only once. The leading ten clones occupy roughly 10% of the sample.

In Seattle, one collaborating source enrolled patients while the infection was active and tracked those patients longitudinally over the course of disease. The collaborating institutions used their own protocols to collect whole blood in K2EDTA tubes. For TCRbeta analysis, collaborator samples were shipped as frozen whole blood, as isolated PBMCs, or as DNA extracted from either sample type. The receptor chain draws on TRBV5-1 and TRBJ2-1, and 12 junction bases match TRBD2. Input material: peripheral blood. The sequence was obtained from a woman aged 25 to 39 with COVID-19, enrolled during active disease. The CDR3 loop reads CASSLDLAGGDEQFF. The bases are TGCGCCAGCAGCTTGGATCTAGCGGGAGGGGATGAGCAGTTCTTC.